The rows below give T cell receptor beta chains drawn from one sample of a study of post-analysis software for immune sequencing data. TCRdb reprocessed the PCR reads with MiXCR, giving one entry per CDR3 protein. The sample shows about 770,000 distinct CDR3 sequences, around 45% of them seen only once. The sample was blood. The receptors here all came from a girl aged 10-17 years with multiple sclerosis. Each CDR3 is given with its conserved first and last residue.

V	CDR3
TRBV20-1	CSALERGSYEQYF
TRBV7-2	CASSRTPGTDSTDTQYF
TRBV11-2	CVSSLDRGGELFF
TRBV12-3/TRBV12-4	CASSFGDWAQETQYF
TRBV29-1	CSVGSKQGTYEQYF
TRBV20-1	CSASSLAGDVETQYF
TRBV6-9	CASSYEASGRADGTDTQYF
TRBV7-2	CASSPGRGPDTEAFF
TRBV24-1	CATGSKREADTQYF
TRBV6-1	CATRSGLISGANVLTF
TRBV20-1	CSAREGAGGGNEQFF
TRBV29-1	CSVGLPYEQYF
TRBV6-1	CASSETRVTEAFF
TRBV20-1	CSAREGRGKTPLHF
TRBV11-2	CASSRRGGQAGDYNEQFF
TRBV7-2	CASSPPGEAKNIQYF
TRBV11-3	CASRITSGMGDTQYF
TRBV15	CATSRVQDSYEQYF
TRBV3-1	CASRPRIAGGEGTQYF
TRBV13	CASSLGSYGQYF
TRBV5-1	CASSHGTGFDEQYF
TRBV27	CASSPRTGINQPQHF
TRBV20-1	CSASSVSGNQETQYF
TRBV7-2	CASSSEQGTLRQYF
TRBV7-9	CASSFLGMSRAGEKLFF
TRBV7-3	CASSRSGWGTSGYNEQFF
TRBV6-5	CASSYSRLAKETQYF
TRBV10-3	CAISPTGFTTYEQYF
TRBV15	CATSREGVGDYEQYF
TRBV18	CASSPRAGGQSSSTDTQYF
TRBV5-6	CVSSLATRVRQFF
TRBV7-9	CASSDSPSTDTQYF
TRBV12-3/TRBV12-4	CASSLDTQVQYF
TRBV12-3/TRBV12-4	CASTVLAGVVGGKNIQYF
TRBV6-2/TRBV6-3	CASSSAWQETQYF
TRBV20-1	CSARRDPPSWPDTQYF
TRBV6-5	CASSYSLSPSGTDTQYF
TRBV7-2	CASSLAGVTEAFF
TRBV4-1	CASSQGGLNTEAFF
TRBV15	CATSRAPGGYEYNEQFF
TRBV29-1	CSVENTDTQYF